Below are 28 T cell receptor beta chains sequenced from a single sample in a study of PD-1 blockade in classical Hodgkin lymphoma. Method: immunoSEQ multiplex PCR; TCRdb's copy keeps in-frame clones and lacks some. The sample lists 66,000 or so clones, 71% occurring once. No patient escaped relapse after autologous stem cell transplantation, and brentuximab vedotin exposure varied. Here the sequenced sample was peripheral blood mononuclear cells (PBMCs), taken before the second cycle of nivolumab. The receptor source for this set is a human donor with classical Hodgkin lymphoma.

V usage is TRBV6-5 and J usage is TRBJ2-7; TRBD1 matches 10 bases. Germline CDR1 MNHEY, CDR2 SVGAGI. The trim removed 7 bases at V and 3 bases at J, leaving 9 bases unmatched. The CDR3 length is 15 residues. CDR3 amino acids: CASTDLWTGGYEQYF. CDR3 in DNA: TGTGCCAGCACCGACCTTTGGACAGGGGGCTACGAGCAGTACTTC.

The chain carries TRBV11-3 and TRBJ1-2; 7 bases fit TRBD1. Germline lookup yields CDR1 SGHNT and CDR2 YENEEA. The CDR3 runs 15 residues. Unmatched junction bases numbered 10, after V lost 3 bases and J lost 6 bases. The CDR3 region is CASSLTGTLHNGYTF. The CDR3 region has the DNA TGTGCCAGCAGCTTGACAGGGACCCTCCATAATGGCTACACCTTC.

The chain is built from TRBV27 and TRBJ1-3, with D tentatively TRBD1 (5 bases). The CDR3 is 15 residues long. V lost 8 bases, J lost 0 bases, and 14 bases lay in between. Germline CDR1 MNHEY, CDR2 SMNVEV (reference sequence). The CDR3 here is CASATDGGSGNTIYF. In nucleotides, the CDR3 is TGTGCCAGCGCGACTGACGGGGGCTCTGGAAACACCATATATTTT.

The chain joins TRBV27 to TRBJ2-3; 10 nucleotides align to TRBD2. The J segment lost 0 bases and the V segment lost 3 bases, leaving 12 bases of the junction unmatched. CDR3 length: 19 residues. CDR1 and CDR2 from the germline V gene are MNHEY and SMNVEV (reference sequence). CDR3 coding DNA: TGTGCCAGCAGTTTGGTTATCCTAGCGGGAGTTGGGAGCACAGATACGCAGTATTTT. It encodes CASSLVILAGVGSTDTQYF.

The rearrangement uses TRBV2 and TRBJ2-1; D not certain. Trimming removed 1 base at V and 0 bases at J, with 7 bases between. CDR1 and CDR2 (germline): SNHLY, FYNNEI. The CDR3 consists of 15 residues. This chain's CDR3 is CASSEGQSSYNEQFF. For the CDR3, the DNA is TGTGCCAGCAGTGAAGGCCAGAGCTCCTACAATGAGCAGTTCTTC. Full variable domain (remainder filled in from reference TRBV2 and TRBJ2-1): EPEVTQTPSHQVTQMGQEVILRCVPISNHLYFYWYRQILGQKVEFLVSFYNNEISEKSEIFDDQFSVERPDGSNFTLKIRSTKLEDSAMYFCASSEGQSSYNEQFFGPGTRLTVL.

CDR3 residues: CASSLGPGTDYEQYF. For the CDR3, the DNA is TGTGCCAGCAGCTTAGGACCTGGGACAGACTACGAGCAGTACTTC. This sequence joins TRBV5-4 and TRBJ2-7; 7 bases match TRBD1. J gave up 3 bases and V 2 bases, and 8 bases lay outside the gene matches. The CDR3 has 15 amino acids. In germline, CDR1 is SGHNT, CDR2 YYREEE (reference sequence).

The V call is TRBV19, the J call TRBJ1-4, with no clear D. The CDR3 covers 14 residues. The V end was cut by 6 bases, the J end by 4 bases, with 12 bases between. CDR1 and CDR2 (germline): LNHDA, SQIVND (reference sequence). The CDR3, as DNA: TGTGCCAGTAGGGCGACGTATCTTAATGAAAAACTGTTTTTT. Amino acid sequence: CASRATYLNEKLFF. Variable domain in full (rest from reference TRBV19 and TRBJ1-4): DGGITQSPKYLFRKEGQNVTLSCEQNLNHDAMYWYRQDPGQGLRLIYYSQIVNDFQKGDIAEGYSVSREKKESFPLTVTSAQKNPTAFYLCASRATYLNEKLFFGSGTQLSVL.

The chain combines TRBV19 with TRBJ2-2; no clear D. Germline V gives CDR1 LNHDA, CDR2 SQIVND (reference sequence). Trimming left V 2 bases short and J 6 bases short, with 4 bases between. The CDR3 is 12 amino acids. CDR3 residues: CASSISAGELFF. Here the CDR3 DNA reads TGTGCCAGTAGTATATCTGCCGGGGAGCTGTTTTTT. Drawing the rest from reference TRBV19 and TRBJ2-2, the complete variable domain is DGGITQSPKYLFRKEGQNVTLSCEQNLNHDAMYWYRQDPGQGLRLIYYSQIVNDFQKGDIAEGYSVSREKKESFPLTVTSAQKNPTAFYLCASSISAGELFFGEGSRLTVL.

The DNA for the CDR3 is TGTGCCAGCAGCGAACCCTGGGGAGGCGGGGAGCTGTTTTTT. Encoded protein: CASSEPWGGGELFF. The chain recombines TRBV7-6 with TRBJ2-2; D might be TRBD2 (6 bases). This CDR3 has 14 amino acids. The V and J ends lost 5 bases and 7 bases respectively, with 14 bases between them. CDR1 is SGHVS, CDR2 FNYEAQ, per germline.

The chain couples TRBV30 to TRBJ1-1; 9 bases agree with TRBD1. V was clipped by 2 bases and J by 5 bases; unmatched bases: 9. The CDR3 has 15 residues. Germline CDR1 reads GTSNPN; CDR2 reads SVGIG (reference sequence). CDR3 sequence: CAWSQWDRAGTEAFF. CDR3 DNA: TGTGCCTGGAGTCAGTGGGACAGGGCAGGGACTGAAGCTTTCTTT.

CDR3 residues: CASSVGQGGNTIYF. The CDR3 nucleotides are TGTGCCAGCAGTGTGGGGCAGGGAGGAAACACCATATATTTT. J is TRBJ1-3 and V is TRBV25-1; perhaps TRBD1 as D (5 bases). V shed 4 bases and J shed 4 bases, with 11 bases lying between them. Germline V gene lookup returns CDR1 MGHDK and CDR2 SYGVNS. This CDR3 has 14 amino acids.

This chain joins TRBV10-3 and TRBJ1-1; tentative D call: TRBD1 (5 bases). The CDR3 is 14 amino acids. Germline lookup yields CDR1 ENHRY and CDR2 SYGVKD. Trimming took off 4 bases at V and 0 bases at J, with 9 bases between the two ends. The CDR3 DNA reads as TGTGCCATCAGTGGGCAGGGTATGAACACTGAAGCTTTCTTT. The encoded protein is CAISGQGMNTEAFF.

V and J are TRBV30 and TRBJ1-3, with D perhaps matching TRBD1 (6 bases). V was shortened by 3 bases and J by 4 bases, with 16 bases between the two germline ends. The CDR3 covers 15 residues. Germline V gene lookup returns CDR1 GTSNPN and CDR2 SVGIG (reference sequence). CDR3 in DNA: TGTGCCTGGAGCCCTCCAGGGGCGAGAGGAAACACCATATATTTT. Translated: CAWSPPGARGNTIYF.

The gene calls are TRBV6-6 and TRBJ1-1; D gene unclear. V was trimmed by 3 bases and J by 1 base, leaving 9 bases between them. There are 14 residues in the CDR3. Germline V CDR1 and CDR2: MNHNY, SVGAGI (reference sequence). CDR3 sequence: CASSYGETNTEAFF. CDR3 DNA: TGTGCCAGCAGTTATGGGGAGACGAACACTGAAGCTTTCTTT.

The chain recombines TRBV18 with TRBJ1-3; no clear D. The CDR3 is 15 residues long. Trimming removed 3 bases from V and 0 bases from J, with 9 bases in between. Germline values: CDR1 KGHSH, CDR2 LQKENI. The CDR3 here is CASSPQDHSGNTIYF. The CDR3 DNA reads as TGTGCCAGCTCACCCCAGGACCACTCTGGAAACACCATATATTTT.

The chain recombines TRBV7-3 with TRBJ1-6; D gene uncertain. Germline values: CDR1 SGHTA, CDR2 FQGTGA. The CDR3 has 13 amino acids. The ends were cut back, 3 bases at V and 7 bases at J, with 7 bases in the middle. The CDR3 protein is CASSLNANSPLHF. Written as DNA, the CDR3 is TGTGCCAGCAGCTTGAATGCCAATTCACCCCTCCACTTT.

This clone turned up a few times. The genes are TRBV28 and TRBJ1-1; tentative D call: TRBD1 (5 bases). The germline V gene encodes CDR1 MDHEN and CDR2 SYDVKM. Trimming removed 1 base from V and 5 bases from J, with 14 bases in between. This CDR3 region has 15 residues. CDR3 sequence reads: CASSLYPGASTEAFF. CDR3 in DNA: TGTGCCAGCAGTTTATACCCCGGGGCTTCAACTGAAGCTTTCTTT.

This clone was seen a single time. The V gene is TRBV28, the J gene TRBJ2-3, with 10 bases matching TRBD2. V was pared by 3 bases and J by 6 bases, with 12 bases of the junction left unmatched. The CDR3 totals 17 residues. The germline gives CDR1 MDHEN, CDR2 SYDVKM. CDR3 DNA sequence: TGTGCCAGCAGTTTCACTAGCGGGGAGGTTGCTGTGGATACGCAGTATTTT. It yields the protein CASSFTSGEVAVDTQYF.

V usage is TRBV7-3 and J usage is TRBJ2-3; D remains ambiguous. V lost 1 base and J lost 0, with 11 bases in between. Per germline, CDR1 SGHTA and CDR2 FQGTGA. This CDR3 is built from 16 residues. The CDR3 reads CASSLSAGPSTDTQYF. DNA for the CDR3: TGTGCCAGCAGCTTAAGCGCAGGTCCGAGCACAGATACGCAGTATTTT.

This clone was counted between two and nine times. The CDR3 protein is CASSSTLGLAGGRRNEQFF. In nucleotides, the CDR3 is TGTGCCAGCAGTTCAACCCTCGGACTAGCGGGAGGGCGTCGCAATGAGCAGTTCTTC. The chain joins TRBV27 to TRBJ2-1, with 15 positions matching TRBD2. Looked up from germline, CDR1 is MNHEY and CDR2 is SMNVEV (reference sequence). There are 19 residues in the CDR3. Losses at the gene ends were 4 bases for V and 6 bases for J; bases not matched to a gene: 13.

This clone was seen only once. This chain joins TRBV7-6 and TRBJ2-7, with TRBD2 identical over 8 bases. Losses at the gene ends were 5 bases for V and 6 bases for J; bases not matched to a gene: 15. The CDR3 has 16 residues. In germline, CDR1 is SGHVS, CDR2 FNYEAQ. The CDR3 reads CASSRDLGGGLGEQYF. Written as DNA, the CDR3 is TGTGCCAGCAGCCGAGATCTCGGCGGGGGGCTCGGCGAGCAGTACTTC.

This chain joins TRBV27 and TRBJ2-5, with D possibly TRBD2 on 5 matching bases. The germline CDR1 and CDR2 sequences are MNHEY and SMNVEV (reference sequence). V dropped 6 bases and J dropped 5 bases, with 16 bases sitting between them. The CDR3 is made up of 14 amino acids. CDR3 residues: CASSPSGLGETQYF. CDR3 DNA: TGTGCCAGCAGCCCGTCGGGGTTAGGGGAGACCCAGTACTTC.

The chain carries TRBV30 and TRBJ1-1, with 9 bases lining up with TRBD1. The CDR3 sequence is 17 residues long. With V trimmed by 5 bases and J by 5 bases, 18 bases remained unmatched. Germline lookup yields CDR1 GTSNPN and CDR2 SVGIG (reference sequence). CDR3 coding DNA: TGTGCCTGGGCTGAACAGGGGGCTTTTTCAGTCCGGACTGAAGCTTTCTTT. Protein: CAWAEQGAFSVRTEAFF.

The chain is built from TRBV2 and TRBJ2-7; weak D call: TRBD1 (6 bases). This CDR3 is built from 14 residues. V was trimmed by 7 bases and J by 0 bases, leaving 13 bases between them. Germline V gives CDR1 SNHLY, CDR2 FYNNEI. The CDR3 bases are TGTGCCAGCAATAGCGTCAGGGGCTCCTACGAGCAGTACTTC. Encoded protein: CASNSVRGSYEQYF.

The V and J genes are TRBV28 and TRBJ2-1; 8 positions match TRBD2. Germline V gives CDR1 MDHEN, CDR2 SYDVKM. The CDR3 has 16 residues. Unmatched junction bases numbered 7, after V lost 2 bases and J lost 4 bases. The CDR3 DNA reads as TGTGCCAGCAGTTTAGTGCGGGAGGCTCCTTACAATGAGCAGTTCTTC. It codes for CASSLVREAPYNEQFF.

The V call is TRBV6-5, the J call TRBJ1-3; the D gene is possibly TRBD1 (5 bases). This CDR3 region has 16 residues. CDR1 and CDR2 (germline): MNHEY, SVGAGI. Trimming removed 0 bases at V and 6 bases at J, with 15 bases between. CDR3 bases: TGTGCCAGCAGTTACTCCGAGGACAACCTTGAAAACACCATATATTTT. It yields the protein CASSYSEDNLENTIYF.

In its sample, this clone was seen a few times. This chain joins TRBV30 and TRBJ1-1, with D unclear. Germline assignment: CDR1 GTSNPN and CDR2 SVGIG (reference sequence). CDR3 length: 13 amino acids. The CDR3 region is CAGSSTVNTEAFF. CDR3 DNA: TGTGCGGGGTCCTCCACAGTGAACACTGAAGCTTTCTTT.

The gene calls are TRBV5-1 and TRBJ2-1; tentatively, D is TRBD1 (7 bases). Germline lookup yields CDR1 SGHRS and CDR2 YFSETQ. CDR3 length: 15 residues. V was cut by 0 bases and J by 6 bases, with 13 bases left in between. Here the CDR3 DNA reads TGCGCCAGCAGCTTGGGCAGGGGGGTGACCAATGAGCAGTTCTTC. Amino acid sequence: CASSLGRGVTNEQFF.